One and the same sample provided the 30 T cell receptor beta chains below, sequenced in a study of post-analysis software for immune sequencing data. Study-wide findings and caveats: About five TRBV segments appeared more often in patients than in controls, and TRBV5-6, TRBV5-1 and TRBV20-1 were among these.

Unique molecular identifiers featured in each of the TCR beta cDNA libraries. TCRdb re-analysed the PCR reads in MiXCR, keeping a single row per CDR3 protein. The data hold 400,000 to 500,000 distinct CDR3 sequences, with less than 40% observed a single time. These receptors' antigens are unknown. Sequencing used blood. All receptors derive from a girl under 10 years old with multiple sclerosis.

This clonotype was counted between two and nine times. The CDR3 DNA sequence: TGCAGTGCTAGAGCCCAGGGGACCTCGTTTAACTATGGCTACACCTTC. This encodes CSARAQGTSFNYGYTF. The chain combines TRBV20-1 with TRBJ1-2, with TRBD1 as a possible D gene (6 bases). CDR1 is DFQATT, CDR2 SNEGSKA, per germline (reference sequence). The V end lost 1 base, the J end lost 1 base, and 16 bases lay between the germline ends. The length of the CDR3 is 16 residues.

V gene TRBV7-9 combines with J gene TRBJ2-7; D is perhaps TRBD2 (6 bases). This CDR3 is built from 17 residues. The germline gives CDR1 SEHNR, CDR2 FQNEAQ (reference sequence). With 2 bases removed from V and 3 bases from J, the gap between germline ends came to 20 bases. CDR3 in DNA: TGTGCCAGCAGCTTACCGAGGTCGCAGGGACTTTTCTACGAGCAGTACTTC. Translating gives CASSLPRSQGLFYEQYF.

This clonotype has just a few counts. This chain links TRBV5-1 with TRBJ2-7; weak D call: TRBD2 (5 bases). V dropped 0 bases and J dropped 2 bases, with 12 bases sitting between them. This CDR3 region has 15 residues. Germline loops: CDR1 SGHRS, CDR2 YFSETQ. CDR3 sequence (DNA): TGCGCCAGCAGCTTGGACGTCCTCGGGGCCTACGAGCAGTACTTC. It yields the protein CASSLDVLGAYEQYF.

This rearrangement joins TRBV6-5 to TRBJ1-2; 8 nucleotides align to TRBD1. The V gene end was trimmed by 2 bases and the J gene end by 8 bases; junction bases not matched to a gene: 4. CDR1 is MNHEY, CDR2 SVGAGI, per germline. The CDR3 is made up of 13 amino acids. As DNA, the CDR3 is TGTGCCAGCAGTTACGCTCAGGGGGCCGGCTACACCTTC. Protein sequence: CASSYAQGAGYTF.

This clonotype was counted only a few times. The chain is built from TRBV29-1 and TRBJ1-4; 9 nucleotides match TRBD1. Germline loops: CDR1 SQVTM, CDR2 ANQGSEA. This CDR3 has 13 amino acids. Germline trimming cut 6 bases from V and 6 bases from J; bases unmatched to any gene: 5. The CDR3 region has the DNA TGCAGCGTCCCTAGACAGGGGGATGAAAAACTGTTTTTT. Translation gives CSVPRQGDEKLFF.

The chain's CDR3 is CASSLTGRAPNEQFF. CDR3 DNA sequence: TGTGCCAGCAGCTTGACAGGCCGTGCCCCCAATGAGCAGTTCTTC. The chain employs TRBV7-9 and TRBJ2-1, with D perhaps TRBD1 (6 bases). Germline CDR1 and CDR2: SEHNR and FQNEAQ (reference sequence). CDR3 length: 15 residues. V gave up 3 bases and J gave up 6 bases, with 15 bases separating them.

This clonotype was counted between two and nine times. CDR3 nucleotide sequence: TGTGCCAGCAGCCAGACAACAGGGATTTTAAACACTGAAGCTTTCTTT. Residues: CASSQTTGILNTEAFF. The rearrangement joins TRBV12-3 or TRBV12-4 to TRBJ1-1; tentatively, D is TRBD1 (6 bases). V gave up 6 bases and J gave up 2 bases, with 19 bases separating them. The CDR3 consists of 16 residues.

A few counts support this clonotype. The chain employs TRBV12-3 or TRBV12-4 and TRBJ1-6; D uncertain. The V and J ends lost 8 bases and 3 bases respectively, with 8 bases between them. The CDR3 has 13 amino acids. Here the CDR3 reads CASGVGYNSPLHF. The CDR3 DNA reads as TGTGCCAGCGGGGTTGGCTATAATTCACCCCTCCACTTT.

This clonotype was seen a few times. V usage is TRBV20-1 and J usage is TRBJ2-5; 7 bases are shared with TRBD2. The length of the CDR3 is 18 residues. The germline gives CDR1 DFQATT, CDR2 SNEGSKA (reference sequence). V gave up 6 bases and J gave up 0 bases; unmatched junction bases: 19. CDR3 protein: CSAPGVVVSGVYQETQYF. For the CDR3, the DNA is TGCAGTGCCCCCGGAGTCGTGGTGAGCGGGGTGTACCAAGAGACCCAGTACTTC.

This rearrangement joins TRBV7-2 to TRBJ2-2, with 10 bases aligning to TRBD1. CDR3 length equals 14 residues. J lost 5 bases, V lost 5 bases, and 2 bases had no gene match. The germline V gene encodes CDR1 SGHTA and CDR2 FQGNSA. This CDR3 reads CASSRGQGTGELFF. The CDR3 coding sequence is TGTGCCAGCAGCCGGGGACAGGGGACCGGGGAGCTGTTTTTT.

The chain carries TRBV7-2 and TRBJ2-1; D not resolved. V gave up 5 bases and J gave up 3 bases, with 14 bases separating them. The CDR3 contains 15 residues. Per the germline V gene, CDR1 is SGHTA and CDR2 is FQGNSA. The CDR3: CASSVQRRGYNEQFF. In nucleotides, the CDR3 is TGTGCCAGCAGCGTTCAAAGACGAGGCTACAATGAGCAGTTCTTC.

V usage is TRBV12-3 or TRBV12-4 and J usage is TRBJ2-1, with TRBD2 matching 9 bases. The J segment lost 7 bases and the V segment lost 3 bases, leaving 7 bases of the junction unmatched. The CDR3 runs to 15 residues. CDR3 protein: CASSLASGIRNEQFF. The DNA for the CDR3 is TGTGCCAGCAGTTTGGCTAGCGGGATCCGGAATGAGCAGTTCTTC.

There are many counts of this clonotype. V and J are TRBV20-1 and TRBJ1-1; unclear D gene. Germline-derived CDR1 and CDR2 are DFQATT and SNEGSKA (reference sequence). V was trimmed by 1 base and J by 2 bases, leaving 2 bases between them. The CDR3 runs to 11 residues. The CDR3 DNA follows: TGCAGTGCTAGAGGTAACACTGAAGCTTTCTTT. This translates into CSARGNTEAFF.

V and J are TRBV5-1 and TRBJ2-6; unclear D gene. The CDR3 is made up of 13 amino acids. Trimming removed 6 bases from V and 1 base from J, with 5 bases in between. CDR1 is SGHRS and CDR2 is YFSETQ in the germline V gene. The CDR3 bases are TGCGCCAGCACCGATTCTGGGGCCAACGTCCTGACTTTC. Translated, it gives CASTDSGANVLTF.

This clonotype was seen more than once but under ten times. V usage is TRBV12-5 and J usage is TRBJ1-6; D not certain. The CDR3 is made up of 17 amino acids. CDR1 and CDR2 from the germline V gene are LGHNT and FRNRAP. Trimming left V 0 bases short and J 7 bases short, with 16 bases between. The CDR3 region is CASGLVLSGSKNSPLHF. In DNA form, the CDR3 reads TGTGCTAGTGGTTTGGTACTAAGCGGCAGCAAAAATTCACCCCTCCACTTT.

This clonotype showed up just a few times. CDR3 in amino acids: CASSPGGGVQETQYF. The DNA of the CDR3 is TGCGCCAGCTCCCCGGGCGGGGGGGTCCAAGAGACCCAGTACTTC. The V call is TRBV5-1, the J call TRBJ2-5; TRBD2 matches at 9 bases. The germline V gene encodes CDR1 SGHRS and CDR2 YFSETQ. The length of the CDR3 is 15 residues. Unmatched junction bases numbered 8, after V lost 7 bases and J lost 1 base.

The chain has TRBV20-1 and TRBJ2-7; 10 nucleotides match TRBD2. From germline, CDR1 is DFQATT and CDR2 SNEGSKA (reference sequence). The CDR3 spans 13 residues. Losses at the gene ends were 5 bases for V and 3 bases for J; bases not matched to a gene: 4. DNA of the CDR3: TGCAGTGCTTCCAGGACTAGCGGCTACGAGCAGTACTTC. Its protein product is CSASRTSGYEQYF.

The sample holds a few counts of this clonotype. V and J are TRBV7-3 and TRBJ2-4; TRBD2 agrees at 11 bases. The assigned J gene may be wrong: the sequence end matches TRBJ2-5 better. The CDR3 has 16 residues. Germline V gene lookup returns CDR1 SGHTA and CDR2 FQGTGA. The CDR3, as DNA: TGTGCCAGCAGCTTAACGGCTAGCGGGGGGATACAGACCCAGTACTTC. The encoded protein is CASSLTASGGIQTQYF.

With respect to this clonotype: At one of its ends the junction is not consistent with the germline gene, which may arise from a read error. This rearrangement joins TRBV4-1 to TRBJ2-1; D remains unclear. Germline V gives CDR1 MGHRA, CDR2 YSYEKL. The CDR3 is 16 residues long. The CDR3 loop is CASSQDRGYSYSEQFF. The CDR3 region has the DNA TGCGCCAGCAGCCAAGATCGTGGCTACTCCTACAGTGAGCAGTTCTTC.

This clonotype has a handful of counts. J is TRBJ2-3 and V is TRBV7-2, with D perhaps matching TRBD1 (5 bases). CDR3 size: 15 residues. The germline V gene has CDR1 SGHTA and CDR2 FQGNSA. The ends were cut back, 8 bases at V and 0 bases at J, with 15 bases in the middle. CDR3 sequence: CASGFGHRSTDTQYF. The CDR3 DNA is TGTGCCAGCGGATTTGGACATCGAAGCACAGATACGCAGTATTTT. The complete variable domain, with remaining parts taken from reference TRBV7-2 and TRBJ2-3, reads GAGVSQSPSNKVTEKGKDVELRCDPISGHTALYWYRQSLGQGLEFLIYFQGNSAPDKSGLPSDRFSAERTGGSVSTLTIQRTQQEDSAVYLCASGFGHRSTDTQYFGPGTRLTVL.

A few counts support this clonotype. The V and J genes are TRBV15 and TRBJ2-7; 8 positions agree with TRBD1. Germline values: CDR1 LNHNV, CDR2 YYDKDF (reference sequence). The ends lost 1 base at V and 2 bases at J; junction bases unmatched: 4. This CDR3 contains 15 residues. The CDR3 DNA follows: TGTGCCACCAGCAGAGGACAGGGGAAGACCTACGAGCAGTACTTC. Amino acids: CATSRGQGKTYEQYF.

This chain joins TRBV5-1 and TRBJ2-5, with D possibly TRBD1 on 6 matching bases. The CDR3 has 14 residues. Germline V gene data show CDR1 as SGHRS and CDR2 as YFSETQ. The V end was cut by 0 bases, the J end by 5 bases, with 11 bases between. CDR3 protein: CASSLGQGKETQYF. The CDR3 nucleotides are TGCGCCAGCAGCTTGGGGCAGGGGAAGGAGACCCAGTACTTC.

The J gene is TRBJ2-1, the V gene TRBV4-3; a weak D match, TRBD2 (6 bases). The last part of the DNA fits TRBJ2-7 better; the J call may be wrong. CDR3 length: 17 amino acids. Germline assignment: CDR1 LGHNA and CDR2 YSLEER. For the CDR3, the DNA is TGCGCCAGCAGCCAAGATGGTTTAGCGGCATCCTACAATGAGCAGTACTTC. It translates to CASSQDGLAASYNEQYF.

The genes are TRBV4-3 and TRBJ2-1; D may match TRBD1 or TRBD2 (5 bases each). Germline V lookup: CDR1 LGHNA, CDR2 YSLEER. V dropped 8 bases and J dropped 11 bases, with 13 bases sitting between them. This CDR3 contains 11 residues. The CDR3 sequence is CASSGDRKQFF. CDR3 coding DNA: TGCGCCAGCTCCGGGGACCGAAAGCAGTTCTTC.

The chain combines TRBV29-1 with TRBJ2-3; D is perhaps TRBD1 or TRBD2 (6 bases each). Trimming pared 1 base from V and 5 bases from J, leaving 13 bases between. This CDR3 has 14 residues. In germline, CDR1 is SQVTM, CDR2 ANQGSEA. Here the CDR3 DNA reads TGCAGCGTTGAAGTGAAGGGGGGTAGAGATACGCAGTATTTT. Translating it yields CSVEVKGGRDTQYF.

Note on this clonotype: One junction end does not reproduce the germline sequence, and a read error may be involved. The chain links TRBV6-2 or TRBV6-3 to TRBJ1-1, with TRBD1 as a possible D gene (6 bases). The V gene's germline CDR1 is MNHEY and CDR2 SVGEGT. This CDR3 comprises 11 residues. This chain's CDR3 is CASRDTAEAFF. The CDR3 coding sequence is TGCGCCAGCAGGGACACAGCAGAAGCTTTCTTT.

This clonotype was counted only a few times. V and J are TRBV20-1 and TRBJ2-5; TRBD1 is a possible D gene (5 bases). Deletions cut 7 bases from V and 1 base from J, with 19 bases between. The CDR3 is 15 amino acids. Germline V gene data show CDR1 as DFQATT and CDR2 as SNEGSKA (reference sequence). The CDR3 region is CSVSQDSGTQETQYF. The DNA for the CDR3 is TGCAGTGTTTCACAGGATAGTGGCACCCAAGAGACCCAGTACTTC.

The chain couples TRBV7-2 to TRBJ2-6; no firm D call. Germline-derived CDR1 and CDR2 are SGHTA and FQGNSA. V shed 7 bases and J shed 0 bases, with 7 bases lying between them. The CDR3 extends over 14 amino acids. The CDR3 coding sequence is TGTGCCAGCACCGCTTACTCTGGGGCCAACGTCCTGACTTTC. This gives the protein CASTAYSGANVLTF.

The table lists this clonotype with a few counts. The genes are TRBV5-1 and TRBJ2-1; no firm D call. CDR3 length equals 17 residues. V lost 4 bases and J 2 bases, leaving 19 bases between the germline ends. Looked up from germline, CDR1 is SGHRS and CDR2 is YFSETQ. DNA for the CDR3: TGCGCCAGCAGCCCGGGCATTGTGGCTCAGGCCTACAATGAGCAGTTCTTC. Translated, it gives CASSPGIVAQAYNEQFF.

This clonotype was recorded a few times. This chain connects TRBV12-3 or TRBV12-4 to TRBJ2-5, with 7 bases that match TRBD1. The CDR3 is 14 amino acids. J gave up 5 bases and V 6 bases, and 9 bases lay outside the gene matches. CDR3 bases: TGTGCCAGCAGACCGAACGACAGGGACGAGACCCAGTACTTC. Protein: CASRPNDRDETQYF.